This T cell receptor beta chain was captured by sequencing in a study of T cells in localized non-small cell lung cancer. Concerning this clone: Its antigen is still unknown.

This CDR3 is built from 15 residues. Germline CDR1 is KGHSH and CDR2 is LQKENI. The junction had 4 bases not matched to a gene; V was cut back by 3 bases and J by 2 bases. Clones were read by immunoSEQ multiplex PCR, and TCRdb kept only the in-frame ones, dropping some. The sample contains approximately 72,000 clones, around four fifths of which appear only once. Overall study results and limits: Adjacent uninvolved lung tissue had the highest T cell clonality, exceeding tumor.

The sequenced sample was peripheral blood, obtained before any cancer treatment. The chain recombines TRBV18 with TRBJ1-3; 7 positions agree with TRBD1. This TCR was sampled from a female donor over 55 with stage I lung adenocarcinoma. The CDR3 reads CASSPETGTGNTIYF. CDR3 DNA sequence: TGTGCCAGCTCACCGGAGACAGGGACTGGAAACACCATATATTTT.